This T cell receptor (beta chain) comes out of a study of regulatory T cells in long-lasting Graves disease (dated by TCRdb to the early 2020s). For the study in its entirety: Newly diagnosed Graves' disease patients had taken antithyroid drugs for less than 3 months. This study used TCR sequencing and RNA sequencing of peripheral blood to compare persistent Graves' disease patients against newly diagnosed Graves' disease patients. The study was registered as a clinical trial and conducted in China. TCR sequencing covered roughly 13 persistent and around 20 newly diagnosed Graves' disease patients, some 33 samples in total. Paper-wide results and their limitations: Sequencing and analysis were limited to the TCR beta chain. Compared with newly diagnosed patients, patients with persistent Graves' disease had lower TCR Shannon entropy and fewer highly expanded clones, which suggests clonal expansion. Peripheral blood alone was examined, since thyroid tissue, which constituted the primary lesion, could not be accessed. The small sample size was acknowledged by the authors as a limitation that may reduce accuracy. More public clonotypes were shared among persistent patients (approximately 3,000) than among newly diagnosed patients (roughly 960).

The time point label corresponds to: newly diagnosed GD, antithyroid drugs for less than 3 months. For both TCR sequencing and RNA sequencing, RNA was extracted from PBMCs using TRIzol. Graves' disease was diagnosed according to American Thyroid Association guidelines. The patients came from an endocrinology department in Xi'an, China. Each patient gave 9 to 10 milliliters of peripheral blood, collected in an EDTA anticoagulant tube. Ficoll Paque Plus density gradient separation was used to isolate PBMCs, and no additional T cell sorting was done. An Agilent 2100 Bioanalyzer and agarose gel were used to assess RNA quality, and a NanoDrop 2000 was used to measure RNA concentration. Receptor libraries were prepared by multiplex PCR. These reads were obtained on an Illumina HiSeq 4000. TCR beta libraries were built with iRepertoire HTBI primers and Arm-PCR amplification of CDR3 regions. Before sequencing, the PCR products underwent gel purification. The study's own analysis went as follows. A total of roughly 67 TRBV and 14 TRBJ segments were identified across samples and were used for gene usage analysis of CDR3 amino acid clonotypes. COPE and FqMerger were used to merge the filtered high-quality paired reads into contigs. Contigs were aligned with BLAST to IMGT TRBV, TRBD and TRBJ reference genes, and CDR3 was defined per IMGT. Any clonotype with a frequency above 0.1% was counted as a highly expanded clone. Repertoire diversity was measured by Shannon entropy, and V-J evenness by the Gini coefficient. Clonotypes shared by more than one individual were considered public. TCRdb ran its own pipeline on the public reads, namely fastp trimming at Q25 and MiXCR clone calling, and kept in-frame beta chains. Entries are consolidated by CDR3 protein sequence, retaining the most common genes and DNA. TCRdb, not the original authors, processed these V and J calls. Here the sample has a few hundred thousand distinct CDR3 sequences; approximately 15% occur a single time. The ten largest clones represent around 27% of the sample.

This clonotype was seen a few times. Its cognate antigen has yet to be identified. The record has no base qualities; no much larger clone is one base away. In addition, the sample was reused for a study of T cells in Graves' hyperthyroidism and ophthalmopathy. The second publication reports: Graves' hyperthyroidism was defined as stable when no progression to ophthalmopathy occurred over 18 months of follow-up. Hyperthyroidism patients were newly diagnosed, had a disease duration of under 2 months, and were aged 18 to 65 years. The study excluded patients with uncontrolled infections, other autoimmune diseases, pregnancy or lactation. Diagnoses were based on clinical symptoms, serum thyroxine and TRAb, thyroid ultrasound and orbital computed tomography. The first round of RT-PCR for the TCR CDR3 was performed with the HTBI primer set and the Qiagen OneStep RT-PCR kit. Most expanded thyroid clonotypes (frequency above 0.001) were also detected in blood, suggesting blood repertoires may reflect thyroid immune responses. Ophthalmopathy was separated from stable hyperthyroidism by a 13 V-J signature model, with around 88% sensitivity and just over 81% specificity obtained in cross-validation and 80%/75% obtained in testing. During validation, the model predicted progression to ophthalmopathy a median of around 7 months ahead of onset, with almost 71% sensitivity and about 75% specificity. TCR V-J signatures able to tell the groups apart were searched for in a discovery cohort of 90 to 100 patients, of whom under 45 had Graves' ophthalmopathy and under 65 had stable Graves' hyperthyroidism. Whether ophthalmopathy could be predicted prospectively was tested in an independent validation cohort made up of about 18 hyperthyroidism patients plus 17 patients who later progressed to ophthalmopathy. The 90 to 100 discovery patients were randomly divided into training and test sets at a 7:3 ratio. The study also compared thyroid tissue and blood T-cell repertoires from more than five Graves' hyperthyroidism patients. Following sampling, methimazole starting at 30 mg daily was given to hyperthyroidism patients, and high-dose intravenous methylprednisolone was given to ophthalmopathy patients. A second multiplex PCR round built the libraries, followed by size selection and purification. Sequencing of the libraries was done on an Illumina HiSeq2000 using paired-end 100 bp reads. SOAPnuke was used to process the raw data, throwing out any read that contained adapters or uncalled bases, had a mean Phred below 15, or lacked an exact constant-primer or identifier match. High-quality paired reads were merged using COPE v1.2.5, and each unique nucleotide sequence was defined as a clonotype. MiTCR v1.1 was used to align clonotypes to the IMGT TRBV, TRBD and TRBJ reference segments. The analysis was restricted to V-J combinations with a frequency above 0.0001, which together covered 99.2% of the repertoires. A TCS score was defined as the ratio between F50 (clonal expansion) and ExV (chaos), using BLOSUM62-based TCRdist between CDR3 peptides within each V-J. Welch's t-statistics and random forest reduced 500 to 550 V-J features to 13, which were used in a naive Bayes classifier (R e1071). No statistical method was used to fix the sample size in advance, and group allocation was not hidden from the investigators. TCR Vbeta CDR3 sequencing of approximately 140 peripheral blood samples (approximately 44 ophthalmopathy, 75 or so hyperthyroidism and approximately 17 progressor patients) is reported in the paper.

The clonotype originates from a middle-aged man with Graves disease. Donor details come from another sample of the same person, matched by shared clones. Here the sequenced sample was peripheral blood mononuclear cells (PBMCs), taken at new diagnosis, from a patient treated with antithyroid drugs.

The nucleotide sequence is TGTGCCAGCAGTAGAGGGGGGGGGCAAGCTGAAGCTTTCTTT. Its protein reads: CASSRGGGQAEAFF. This sequence uses TRBV6-1 and TRBJ1-1; a tentative D match to TRBD1 spans 6 bases. Per the germline V gene, MNHNS is the CDR1 and SASEGT is the CDR2. V loses 5 bases of germline sequence and J loses 6 bases, and the interval between the two ends is 16 bases. Counted from cysteine to phenylalanine, this CDR3 has 14 amino acids. Only the CDR3 DNA stays, 42 bases, in frame from base 1.